This passage covers 19 T cell receptor beta chains from one sample sequenced in a study of T cells after yellow fever vaccination. TCRdb ran MiXCR on the 5' RACE reads and lists one entry per CDR3 protein. This table holds over 65,000 distinct CDR3 sequences, about 14% found once. Sequences were derived from CD8+ T cells not binding an NS4B(214-222) dextramer, sorted from PBMCs, sampled roughly 20 days after the first yellow fever vaccination. These receptors originate from a man aged 18 to 35 who received the YFV17D yellow fever vaccine.

This clonotype was observed a handful of times. The rearrangement joins TRBV11-2 to TRBJ2-5, with 8 bases identical to TRBD2. The CDR3 spans 15 residues. CDR1 SGHAT and CDR2 FQNNGV come from the germline V gene. With V trimmed by 5 bases and J by 2 bases, 7 bases remained unmatched. The CDR3 here is CASSPTPGGQETQYF. CDR3 in DNA: TGTGCCAGCAGCCCCACTCCGGGGGGGCAAGAGACCCAGTACTTC.

V and J are TRBV11-2 and TRBJ2-2; TRBD1 aligns across 9 bases. V lost 3 bases, J lost 4 bases, and 6 bases stayed unmatched. Germline loops: CDR1 SGHAT, CDR2 FQNNGV. This CDR3 is built from 16 residues. In DNA, the CDR3 is TGTGCCAGCAGCTTCGTCGGACAGGGGTCCACCGGGGAGCTGTTTTTT. This codes for CASSFVGQGSTGELFF.

Concerning this clonotype itself: One base away lies a much larger clone, so this may be a sequencing read error. CDR3 bases: TGTGCCAGCAGCTTAGGGACCACTGAAGCTTTCTTT. Amino acid sequence: CASSLGTTEAFF. This chain links TRBV7-9 with TRBJ1-1; D ambiguous. The germline V and J ends were trimmed by 1 base and 4 bases, with 4 bases remaining between them. The CDR3 runs to 12 residues. Germline loops: CDR1 SEHNR, CDR2 FQNEAQ (reference sequence).

This clonotype came up many times. The V gene is TRBV6-4, the J gene TRBJ2-1; 8 bases align to TRBD1. The CDR3 is 14 amino acids. Per the germline V gene, CDR1 is MRHNA and CDR2 is SNTAGT. The V and J ends lost 3 bases and 8 bases, in that order; junction bases with no gene match: 6. The CDR3 DNA reads as TGTGCCAGCAGTGAGACCCAGGGGGCGGATGAGCAGTTCTTC. As protein: CASSETQGADEQFF.

The J gene is TRBJ2-3, the V gene TRBV15; D may be TRBD1 or TRBD2 (5 bases each). Trimming left V 1 base short and J 2 bases short, with 10 bases between. The CDR3 length is 15 residues. Germline V gene lookup returns CDR1 LNHNV and CDR2 YYDKDF (reference sequence). The CDR3 spells CATSRGEGLTDTQYF. CDR3 DNA sequence: TGTGCCACCAGCAGAGGTGAGGGGCTCACAGATACGCAGTATTTT.

The rearrangement joins TRBV5-1 to TRBJ2-7, with TRBD1 matching 7 bases. The CDR3 covers 13 residues. The V gene's germline CDR1 is SGHRS and CDR2 YFSETQ. V gave up 4 bases and J gave up 4 bases; unmatched junction bases: 5. As DNA, the CDR3 is TGCGCCAGCAGCCAAGAGACAGGGTACGAGCAGTACGTC. It codes for CASSQETGYEQYV.

In its sample, this clonotype was seen a few times. This sequence joins TRBV6-2 or TRBV6-3 and TRBJ2-7; no clear D. The germline V gene has CDR1 MNHEY and CDR2 SVGEGT. The CDR3 extends over 15 amino acids. V gave up 5 bases and J gave up 3 bases, with 17 bases separating them. CDR3: CASSHSVGSIYEQYF. The CDR3 DNA follows: TGTGCCAGCAGTCATTCAGTAGGGTCTATCTACGAGCAGTACTTC.

This clonotype was seen a handful of times. The rearrangement uses TRBV6-2 or TRBV6-3 and TRBJ2-7; 9 bases agree with TRBD1. V lost 9 bases to trimming and J lost 4 bases; unmatched junction nucleotides: 10. Germline V lookup: CDR1 MNHEY, CDR2 SVGEGT. CDR3 length equals 14 residues. The CDR3 nucleotides read TGTGCCAGTTATACCGGGACAGGGTCTTACGAGCAGTACTTC. Its protein product is CASYTGTGSYEQYF.

The V call is TRBV20-1, the J call TRBJ2-1; 11 bases align to TRBD2. Germline CDR1 and CDR2: DFQATT and SNEGSKA (reference sequence). The ends lost 3 bases at V and 0 bases at J; junction bases unmatched: 7. This CDR3 has 17 amino acids. The CDR3 DNA is TGCAGTGCTAGTTTTACTAGCGGGAGTAGCTCCTACAATGAGCAGTTCTTC. It is translated as CSASFTSGSSSYNEQFF.

The chain employs TRBV18 and TRBJ2-2, with 7 bases matching TRBD1. The germline gives CDR1 KGHSH, CDR2 LQKENI. This CDR3 is 17 amino acids long. J was trimmed by 2 bases and V by 0 bases; bases with no gene match: 6. The CDR3 sequence: CASSPPPGTANTGELFF. CDR3 nucleotide sequence: TGTGCCAGCTCACCACCCCCGGGGACAGCAAACACCGGGGAGCTGTTTTTT.

In this sample, this clonotype turned up a few times. The rearrangement uses TRBV5-1 and TRBJ2-5; TRBD2 agrees at 10 bases. The V segment lost 5 bases and the J segment 5 bases; nucleotides outside the gene matches: 9. The CDR3 is made up of 15 amino acids. Germline CDR1 is SGHRS and CDR2 is YFSETQ. CDR3 amino acids: CASSPELAGIETQYF. In DNA, the CDR3 is TGCGCCAGCAGTCCGGAACTAGCGGGGATTGAGACCCAGTACTTC.

The chain carries TRBV13 and TRBJ1-1; D gene uncertain. Per germline, CDR1 PRHDT and CDR2 FYEKMQ (reference sequence). CDR3 size: 16 residues. V was trimmed by 0 bases and J by 1 base, leaving 12 bases between them. Here the CDR3 reads CASSLGVWGRNTEAFF. The CDR3 region has the DNA TGTGCCAGCAGCTTAGGTGTTTGGGGTAGGAACACTGAAGCTTTCTTT.

This clonotype was counted only a few times. This chain connects TRBV6-1 to TRBJ2-7, with D maybe TRBD1 (6 bases). The CDR3 spans 18 residues. V lost 6 bases and J lost 2, with 26 bases in between. Looked up from germline, CDR1 is MNHNS and CDR2 is SASEGT. DNA for the CDR3: TGTGCCAGCAGCCTGGCCCCCATTTCAGGGGAAATTCCCTACGAGCAGTACTTC. It is translated as CASSLAPISGEIPYEQYF.

This clonotype has just a few counts. The V gene is TRBV19, the J gene TRBJ2-1, with 8 nucleotides matching TRBD1. The J segment lost 5 bases and the V segment lost 4 bases, leaving 7 bases of the junction unmatched. Germline CDR1 is LNHDA and CDR2 is SQIVND (reference sequence). The CDR3 has 15 residues. Here the CDR3 reads CASSKETGVHNEQFF. CDR3 in DNA: TGTGCCAGTAGTAAGGAGACAGGGGTCCACAATGAGCAGTTCTTC.

The chain carries TRBV24-1 and TRBJ2-1; 7 bases match TRBD1. Losses at the gene ends were 3 bases for V and 6 bases for J; bases not matched to a gene: 7. CDR3 length: 15 residues. Germline V gene lookup returns CDR1 KGHDR and CDR2 SFDVKD. For the CDR3, the DNA is TGTGCCACCAGTGATCCCGACAGGGAATTCAATGAGCAGTTCTTC. Residues: CATSDPDREFNEQFF.

This clonotype was seen repeatedly, ten times or more. The rearrangement uses TRBV7-3 and TRBJ2-3, with D unclear. Trimming removed 0 bases at V and 6 bases at J, with 10 bases between. Germline V gives CDR1 SGHTA, CDR2 FQGTGA. The CDR3 has 14 residues. DNA for the CDR3: TGTGCCAGCAGCTTAACTGACCCATCCGATACGCAGTATTTT. This gives the protein CASSLTDPSDTQYF.

This clonotype has a handful of counts. The CDR3 bases are TGTGCCTCCGGAGGCTCCTACAATGAGCAGTTCTTC. It yields the protein CASGGSYNEQFF. V and J are TRBV9 and TRBJ2-1; tentative D call: TRBD2 (5 bases). Germline CDR1 is SGDLS and CDR2 is YYNGEE. CDR3 length: 12 residues. Trimming stripped 10 bases from V and 0 bases from J, with 8 bases between.

This clonotype was seen repeatedly, ten times or more. The V call is TRBV12-3 or TRBV12-4, the J call TRBJ2-3; 8 nucleotides align to TRBD2. V trimming: 3 bases; J trimming: 1 base; junction bases outside the gene matches: 3. CDR3 length: 15 amino acids. DNA of the CDR3: TGTGCCAGCAGTTTCGGGGGGGCCGGCACAGATACGCAGTATTTT. It codes for CASSFGGAGTDTQYF.

Here the CDR3 DNA reads TGTGCCAGCAGCCGATACAGCCTACTTAATGAAAAACTGTTTTTT. It specifies CASSRYSLLNEKLFF. The V and J genes are TRBV14 and TRBJ1-4, with D unclear. This CDR3 has 15 residues. Trimming pared 4 bases from V and 4 bases from J, leaving 13 bases between. Germline CDR1 is SGHDN and CDR2 is FVKESK.